Below, 3 T cell receptor beta chains from the same sample are listed, as sequenced in a study of neurological immune-mediated disorders. TCRdb re-called the 5' RACE reads through MiXCR, storing one row per CDR3 protein. In the table there are some 54,000 distinct CDR3 sequences, approximately 12% of which are singletons. Time point: longitudinal time-point 1 (baseline). Source material: PBMCs. These TCRs come from a male donor with HTLV-1-associated myelopathy (HAM/TSP).

This clonotype appeared many times. The chain combines TRBV12-3 or TRBV12-4 with TRBJ1-5; D is undetermined. The CDR3 length is 12 residues. Trimming removed 2 bases from V and 7 bases from J, with 6 bases in between. The CDR3 region has the DNA TGTGCCAGCAGTTTAAGGTCACAGCCCCAGCATTTT. This gives the protein CASSLRSQPQHF.

This clonotype was counted many times. The rearrangement joins TRBV7-2 to TRBJ2-7, with TRBD2 identical over 7 bases. Germline values: CDR1 SGHTA, CDR2 FQGNSA. This CDR3 comprises 14 residues. V was clipped by 0 bases and J by 3 bases; unmatched bases: 2. CDR3 protein: CASSLASGDYEQYF. The CDR3 bases are TGTGCCAGCAGCTTAGCCAGCGGGGACTACGAGCAGTACTTC.

In this sample, this clonotype turned up many times. CDR3 in amino acids: CSAIVTTMRETQYF. CDR3 DNA sequence: TGCAGTGCTATAGTGACCACCATGCGGGAGACCCAGTACTTC. The chain employs TRBV20-1 and TRBJ2-5; D is undetermined. Germline values: CDR1 DFQATT, CDR2 SNEGSKA (reference sequence). The V end lost 4 bases, the J end lost 5 bases, and 17 bases lay between the germline ends. The CDR3 loop spans 14 amino acids.